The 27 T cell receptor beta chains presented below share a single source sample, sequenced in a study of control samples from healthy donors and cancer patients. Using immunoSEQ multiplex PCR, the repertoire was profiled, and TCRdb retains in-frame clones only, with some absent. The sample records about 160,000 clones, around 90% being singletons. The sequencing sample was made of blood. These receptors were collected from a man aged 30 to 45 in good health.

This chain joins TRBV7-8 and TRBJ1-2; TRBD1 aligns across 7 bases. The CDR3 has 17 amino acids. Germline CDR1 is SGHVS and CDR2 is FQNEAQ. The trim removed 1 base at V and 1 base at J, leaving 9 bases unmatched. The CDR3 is CASSLEGDRPRNYGYTF. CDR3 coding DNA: TGTGCCAGCAGCTTAGAGGGGGACAGACCTCGTAACTATGGCTACACCTTC.

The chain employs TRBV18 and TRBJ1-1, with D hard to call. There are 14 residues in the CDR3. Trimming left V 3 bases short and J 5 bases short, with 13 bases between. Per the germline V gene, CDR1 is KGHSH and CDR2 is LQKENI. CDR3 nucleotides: TGTGCCAGCTCACCTCTCGGGGTGGGGACTGAAGCTTTCTTT. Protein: CASSPLGVGTEAFF. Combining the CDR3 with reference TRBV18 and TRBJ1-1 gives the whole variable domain NAGVMQNPRHLVRRRGQEARLRCSPMKGHSHVYWYRQLPEEGLKFMVYLQKENIIDESGMPKERFSAEFPKEGPSILRIQQVVRGDSAAYFCASSPLGVGTEAFFGQGTRLTVV.

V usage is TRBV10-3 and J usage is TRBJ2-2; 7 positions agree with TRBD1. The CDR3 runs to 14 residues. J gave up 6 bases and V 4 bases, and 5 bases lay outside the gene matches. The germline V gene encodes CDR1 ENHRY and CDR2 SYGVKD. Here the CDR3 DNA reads TGTGCCATCAGTGGTCAGGGGGAATCCGGGGAGCTGTTTTTT. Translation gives CAISGQGESGELFF.

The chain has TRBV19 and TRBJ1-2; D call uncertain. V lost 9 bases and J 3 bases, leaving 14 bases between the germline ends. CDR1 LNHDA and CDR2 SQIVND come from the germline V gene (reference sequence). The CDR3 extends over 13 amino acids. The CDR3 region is CASTWRGDYGYTF. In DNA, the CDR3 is TGTGCCAGCACGTGGCGGGGTGACTATGGCTACACCTTC.

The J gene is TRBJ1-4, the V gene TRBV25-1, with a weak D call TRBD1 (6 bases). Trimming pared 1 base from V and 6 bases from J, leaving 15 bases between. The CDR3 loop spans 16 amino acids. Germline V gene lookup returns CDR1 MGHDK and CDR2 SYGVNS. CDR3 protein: CASSESEWGLDEKLFF. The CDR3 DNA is TGTGCCAGCAGTGAATCTGAATGGGGGCTTGATGAAAAACTGTTTTTT.

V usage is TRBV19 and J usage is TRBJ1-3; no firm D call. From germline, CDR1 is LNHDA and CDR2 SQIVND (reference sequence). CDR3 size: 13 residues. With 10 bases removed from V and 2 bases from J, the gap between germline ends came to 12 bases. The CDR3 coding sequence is TGTGCCACCGGTATTCTGGCTGGAAACACCATATATTTT. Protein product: CATGILAGNTIYF.

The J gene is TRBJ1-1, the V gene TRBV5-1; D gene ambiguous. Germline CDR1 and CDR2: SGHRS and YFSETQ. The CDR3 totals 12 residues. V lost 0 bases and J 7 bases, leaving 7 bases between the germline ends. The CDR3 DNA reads TGCGCCAGCAGCTTGGGGGATCTTGAAGCTTTCTTT. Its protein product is CASSLGDLEAFF.

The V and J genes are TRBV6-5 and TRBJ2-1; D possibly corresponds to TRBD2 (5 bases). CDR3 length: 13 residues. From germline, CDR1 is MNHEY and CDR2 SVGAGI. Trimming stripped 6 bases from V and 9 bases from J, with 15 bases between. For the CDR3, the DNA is TGTGCCAGCAGACCTTTCTCCCGGGGTGAGCAGTTCTTC. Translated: CASRPFSRGEQFF.

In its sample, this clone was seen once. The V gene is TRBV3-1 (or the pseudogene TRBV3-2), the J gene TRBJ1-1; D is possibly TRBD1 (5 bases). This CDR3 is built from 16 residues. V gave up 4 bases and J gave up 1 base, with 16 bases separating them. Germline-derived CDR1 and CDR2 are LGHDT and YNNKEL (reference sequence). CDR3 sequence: CASSPHPTVPNTEAFF. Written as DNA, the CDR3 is TGTGCCAGCAGCCCGCACCCGACAGTTCCGAACACTGAAGCTTTCTTT.

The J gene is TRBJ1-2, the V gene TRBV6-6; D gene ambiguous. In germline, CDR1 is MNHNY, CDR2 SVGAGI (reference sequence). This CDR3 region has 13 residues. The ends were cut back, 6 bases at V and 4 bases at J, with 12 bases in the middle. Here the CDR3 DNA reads TGTGCCAGCAGCCGCCGTATAGGCTATGGCTACACCTTC. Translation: CASSRRIGYGYTF.

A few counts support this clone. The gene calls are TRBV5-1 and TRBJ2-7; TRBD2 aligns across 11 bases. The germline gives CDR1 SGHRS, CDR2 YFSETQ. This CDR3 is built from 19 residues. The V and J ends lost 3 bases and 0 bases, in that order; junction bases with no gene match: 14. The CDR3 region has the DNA TGCGCCAGCAGCTCTCCACCAAAAAGACTAGCGGGGTCCTCCTACGAGCAGTACTTC. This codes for CASSSPPKRLAGSSYEQYF.

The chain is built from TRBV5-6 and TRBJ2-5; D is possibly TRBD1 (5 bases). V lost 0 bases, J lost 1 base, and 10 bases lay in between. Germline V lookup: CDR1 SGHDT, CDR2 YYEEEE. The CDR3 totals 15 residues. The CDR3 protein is CASSLGTGIQETQYF. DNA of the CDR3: TGTGCCAGCAGCTTGGGAACAGGTATCCAAGAGACCCAGTACTTC.

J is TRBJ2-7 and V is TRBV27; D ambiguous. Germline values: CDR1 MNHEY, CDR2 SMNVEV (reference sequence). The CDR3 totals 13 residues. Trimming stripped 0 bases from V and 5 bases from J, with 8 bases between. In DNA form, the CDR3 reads TGTGCCAGCAGTTTATCGGGGTTCGACGAGCAGTACTTC. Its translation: CASSLSGFDEQYF.

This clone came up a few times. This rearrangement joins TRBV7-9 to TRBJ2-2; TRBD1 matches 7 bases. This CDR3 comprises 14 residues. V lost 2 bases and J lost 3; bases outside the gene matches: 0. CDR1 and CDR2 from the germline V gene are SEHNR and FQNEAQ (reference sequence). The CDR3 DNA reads TGTGCCAGCAGCTTACAGGGGGACACCGGGGAGCTGTTTTTT. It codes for CASSLQGDTGELFF.

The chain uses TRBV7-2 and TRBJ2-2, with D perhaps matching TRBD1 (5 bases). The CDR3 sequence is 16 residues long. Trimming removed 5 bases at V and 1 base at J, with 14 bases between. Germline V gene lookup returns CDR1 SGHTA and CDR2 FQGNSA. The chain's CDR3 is CASSHLQARNTGELFF. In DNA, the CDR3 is TGTGCCAGCAGCCACCTACAGGCCAGGAACACCGGGGAGCTGTTTTTT. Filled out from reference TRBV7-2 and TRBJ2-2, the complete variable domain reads GAGVSQSPSNKVTEKGKDVELRCDPISGHTALYWYRQSLGQGLEFLIYFQGNSAPDKSGLPSDRFSAERTGGSVSTLTIQRTQQEDSAVYLCASSHLQARNTGELFFGEGSRLTVL.

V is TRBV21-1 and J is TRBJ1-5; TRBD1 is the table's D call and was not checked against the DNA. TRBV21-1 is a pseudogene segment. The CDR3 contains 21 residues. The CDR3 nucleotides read TGTGCCAGCAGCAAAGGTCCGGACAGGGGGCTAATTGGCCCGATTAATCAGCCCCAGCATTTT. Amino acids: CASSKGPDRGLIGPINQPQHF.

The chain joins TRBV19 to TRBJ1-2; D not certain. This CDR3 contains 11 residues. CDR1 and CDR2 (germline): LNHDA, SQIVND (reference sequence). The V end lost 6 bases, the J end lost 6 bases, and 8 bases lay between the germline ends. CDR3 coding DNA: TGTGCCAGTAGGAGGACTGATGGCTACACCTTC. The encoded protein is CASRRTDGYTF.

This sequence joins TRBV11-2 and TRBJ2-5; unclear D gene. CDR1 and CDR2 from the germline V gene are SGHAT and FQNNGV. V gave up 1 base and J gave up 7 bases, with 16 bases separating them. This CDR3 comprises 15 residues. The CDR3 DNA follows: TGTGCCAGCAGCTTAGCCCAAAGTGGTGCTGGGACCCAGTACTTC. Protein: CASSLAQSGAGTQYF.

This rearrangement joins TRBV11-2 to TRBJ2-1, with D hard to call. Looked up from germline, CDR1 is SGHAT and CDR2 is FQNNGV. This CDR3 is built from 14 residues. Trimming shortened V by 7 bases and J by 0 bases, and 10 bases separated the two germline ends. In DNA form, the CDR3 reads TGTGCCAGCAAACCTAGGAGCTCCTACAATGAGCAGTTCTTC. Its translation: CASKPRSSYNEQFF.

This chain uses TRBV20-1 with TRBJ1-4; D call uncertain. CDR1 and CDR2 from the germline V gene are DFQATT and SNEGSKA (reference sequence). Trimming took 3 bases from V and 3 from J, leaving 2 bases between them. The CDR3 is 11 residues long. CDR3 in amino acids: CSASPNEKLFF. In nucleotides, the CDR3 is TGCAGTGCTAGCCCTAATGAAAAACTGTTTTTT.

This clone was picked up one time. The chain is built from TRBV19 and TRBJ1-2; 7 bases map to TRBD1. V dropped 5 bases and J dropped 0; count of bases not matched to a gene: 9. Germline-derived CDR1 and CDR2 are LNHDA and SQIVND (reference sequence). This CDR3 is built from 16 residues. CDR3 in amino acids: CASSQHTGDPNYGYTF. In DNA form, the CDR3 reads TGTGCCAGTAGTCAGCATACAGGGGACCCTAACTATGGCTACACCTTC.

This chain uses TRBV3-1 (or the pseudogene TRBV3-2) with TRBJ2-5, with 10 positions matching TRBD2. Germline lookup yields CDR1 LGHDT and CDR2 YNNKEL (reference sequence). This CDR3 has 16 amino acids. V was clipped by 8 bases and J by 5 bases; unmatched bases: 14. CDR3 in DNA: TGTGCCAGCTCACCGGGACTAGCGCGACGGAAGGAGACCCAGTACTTC. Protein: CASSPGLARRKETQYF.

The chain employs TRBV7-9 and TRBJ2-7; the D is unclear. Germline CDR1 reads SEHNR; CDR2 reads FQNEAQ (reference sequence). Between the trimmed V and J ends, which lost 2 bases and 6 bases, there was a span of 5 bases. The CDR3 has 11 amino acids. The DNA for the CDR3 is TGTGCCAGCAGCTTAAGCAGCGAGCAGTACTTC. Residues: CASSLSSEQYF.

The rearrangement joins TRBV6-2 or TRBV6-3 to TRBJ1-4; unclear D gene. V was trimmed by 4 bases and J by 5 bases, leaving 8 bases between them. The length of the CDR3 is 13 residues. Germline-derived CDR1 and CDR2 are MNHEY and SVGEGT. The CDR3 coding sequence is TGTGCCAGCAGTTTTGTCACAAATGAAAAACTGTTTTTT. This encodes CASSFVTNEKLFF.

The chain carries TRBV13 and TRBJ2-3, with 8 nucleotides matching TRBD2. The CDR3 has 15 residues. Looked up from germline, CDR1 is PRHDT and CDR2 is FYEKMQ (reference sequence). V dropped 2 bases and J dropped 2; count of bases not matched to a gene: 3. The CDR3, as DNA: TGTGCCAGCAGCTTAACTAGCGGAATCACAGATACGCAGTATTTT. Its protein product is CASSLTSGITDTQYF. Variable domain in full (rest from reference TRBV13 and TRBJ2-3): AAGVIQSPRHLIKEKRETATLKCYPIPRHDTVYWYQQGPGQDPQFLISFYEKMQSDKGSIPDRFSAQQFSDYHSELNMSSLELGDSALYFCASSLTSGITDTQYFGPGTRLTVL.

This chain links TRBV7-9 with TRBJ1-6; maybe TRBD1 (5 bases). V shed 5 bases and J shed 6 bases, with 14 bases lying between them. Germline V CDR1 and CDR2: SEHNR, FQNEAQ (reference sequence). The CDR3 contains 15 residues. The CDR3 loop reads CASSPGTGSNSPLHF. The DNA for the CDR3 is TGTGCCAGCAGCCCCGGGACGGGCTCTAATTCACCCCTCCACTTT.

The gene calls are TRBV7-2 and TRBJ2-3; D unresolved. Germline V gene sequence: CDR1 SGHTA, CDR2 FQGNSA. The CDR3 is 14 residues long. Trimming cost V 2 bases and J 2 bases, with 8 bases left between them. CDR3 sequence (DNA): TGTGCCAGCAGCTTAAGCAGAAACACAGATACGCAGTATTTT. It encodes CASSLSRNTDTQYF.